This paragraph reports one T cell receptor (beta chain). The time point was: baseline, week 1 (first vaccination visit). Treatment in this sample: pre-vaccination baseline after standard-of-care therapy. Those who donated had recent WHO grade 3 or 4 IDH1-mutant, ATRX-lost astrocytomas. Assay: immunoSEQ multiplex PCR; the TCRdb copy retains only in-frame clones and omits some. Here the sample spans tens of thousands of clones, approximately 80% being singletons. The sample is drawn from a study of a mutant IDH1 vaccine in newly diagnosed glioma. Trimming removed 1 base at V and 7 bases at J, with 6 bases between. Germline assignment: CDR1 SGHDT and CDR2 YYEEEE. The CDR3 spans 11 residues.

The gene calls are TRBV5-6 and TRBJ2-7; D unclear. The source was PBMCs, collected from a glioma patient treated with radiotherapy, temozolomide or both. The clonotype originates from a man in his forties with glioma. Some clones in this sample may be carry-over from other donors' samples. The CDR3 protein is CASSLRREQYF. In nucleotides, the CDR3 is TGTGCCAGCAGCTTGAGACGGGAGCAGTACTTC.